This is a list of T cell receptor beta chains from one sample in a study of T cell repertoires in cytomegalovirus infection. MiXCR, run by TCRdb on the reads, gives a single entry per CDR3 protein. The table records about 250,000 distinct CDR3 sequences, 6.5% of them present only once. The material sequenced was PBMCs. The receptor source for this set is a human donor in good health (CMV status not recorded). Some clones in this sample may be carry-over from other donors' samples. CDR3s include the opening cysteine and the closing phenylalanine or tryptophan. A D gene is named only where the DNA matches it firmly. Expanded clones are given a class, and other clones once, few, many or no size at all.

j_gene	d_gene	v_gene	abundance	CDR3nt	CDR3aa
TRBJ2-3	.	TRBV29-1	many	TGCAGCGTTGAAGATCTCTCAACGCAGTATTTT	CSVEDLSTQYF
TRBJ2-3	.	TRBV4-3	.	TGCGCCAGCAGCCAAGAGGGATCGCAAGGGACGCAGTATTTT	CASSQEGSQGTQYF
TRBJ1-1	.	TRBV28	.	TGTGCCAGCAGCCCCCAGGTGGGAGGCGAAGCTTTCTTT	CASSPQVGGEAFF
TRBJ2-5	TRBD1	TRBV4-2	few	TGTGCCAGCAGCCAAGAAGTGGGAAGGGGACAGGAGTACTTC	CASSQEVGRGQEYF
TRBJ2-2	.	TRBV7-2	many	TGTGCCAGCATTGCTTTTCGGAACACCGGGGAGCTGTTTTTT	CASIAFRNTGELFF
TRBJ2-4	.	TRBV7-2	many	TGTGCCAGCAGCCCCCGAGGGCCTCGGGTAAACATTCAGTACTTC	CASSPRGPRVNIQYF
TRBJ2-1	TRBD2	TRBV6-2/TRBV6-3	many	TGTGCCAGCAGTTATGATTCGGGACTAGCGGGGGGACCCTACAATGAGCAGTTCTTC	CASSYDSGLAGGPYNEQFF
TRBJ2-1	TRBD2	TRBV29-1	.	TGCAGCGTTGAAGAAGCGGGGGCGGTCGGGAATGAGCAGTTCTTC	CSVEEAGAVGNEQFF
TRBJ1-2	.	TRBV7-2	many	TGTGCCAGCAGCTTAACTGCAGCCTACATCTTC	CASSLTAAYIF
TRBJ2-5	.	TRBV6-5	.	TGTGCCAGCAGTTACTCGTCCCTGACTAGGGAGACCCAGTACTTC	CASSYSSLTRETQYF
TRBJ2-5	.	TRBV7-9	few	TGTGCCAGCAGCTTAAACGGGCTAGCTCCTCAAGAGACCCAGTACTTC	CASSLNGLAPQETQYF
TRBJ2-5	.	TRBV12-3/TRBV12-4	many	TGTGCCAGTGGAGGGTACCAAGAGACCCAGTACTTC	CASGGYQETQYF
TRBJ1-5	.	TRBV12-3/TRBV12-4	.	TGTGCCAGCAGTTTAGGATCGGGCACCATTCAGCCCCAGCATTTT	CASSLGSGTIQPQHF
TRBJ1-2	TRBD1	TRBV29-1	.	TGCAGCGCACACAGGGGTGGCTATGGCTACACCTTC	CSAHRGGYGYTF
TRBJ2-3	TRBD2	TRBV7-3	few	TGTGCCAGCAGCTTGCTCGGGACTAGCGGGGGGGCCCTATATTTT	CASSLLGTSGGALYF
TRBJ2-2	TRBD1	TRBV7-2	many	TGTGCCAGCAGCTTAGTAACAGGGGAATACGGGGAGCTGTTTTTT	CASSLVTGEYGELFF
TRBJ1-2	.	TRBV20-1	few	TGCAGTGCCGGTTGGGGGGTTGGATCCTATGGCTACACCTTC	CSAGWGVGSYGYTF
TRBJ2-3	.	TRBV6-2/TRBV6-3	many	TGTGCCAGCAGTTACTGGGATACGCAGTATTTT	CASSYWDTQYF
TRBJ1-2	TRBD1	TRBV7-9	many	TGTGCCAGCAGCGAGGGGGAGGGGGCAGGCTCTTATGGCTACACCTTC	CASSEGEGAGSYGYTF
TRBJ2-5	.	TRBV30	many	TGTGCCTGGATGAGGGCCCAAGAGACCCAGTACTTC	CAWMRAQETQYF
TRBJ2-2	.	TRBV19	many	TGTGCCAGTAGTCCGCGACCAGGGGCGCGAAGAGACGGGGAGCTGTTTTTT	CASSPRPGARRDGELFF
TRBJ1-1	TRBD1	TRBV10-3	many	TGTGCCATCAGTCGAACCGGGACAGGGGACACTGAAGCTTTCTTT	CAISRTGTGDTEAFF
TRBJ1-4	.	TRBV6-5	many	TGTGCCAGCAGTTACTCGACAGCCCTTAATGAAAAACTGTTTTTT	CASSYSTALNEKLFF
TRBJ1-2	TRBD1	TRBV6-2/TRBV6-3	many	TGTGCCAGCAGGATAGACAGGGACTATGGCTACACCTTC	CASRIDRDYGYTF
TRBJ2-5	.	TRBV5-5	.	TGTGCCAGCAGCCCGCTTGGCAGGCCTGAAGAGACCCAGTACTTC	CASSPLGRPEETQYF
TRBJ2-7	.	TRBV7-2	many	TGTGCCAGCAGCGCCCAGGGGGAGCAGTACTTC	CASSAQGEQYF
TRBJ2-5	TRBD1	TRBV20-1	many	TGCAGTGCTTATGCAGGGGGCCGGGAGACCCAGTACTTC	CSAYAGGRETQYF
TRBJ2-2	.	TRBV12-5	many	TGTGCTAGTGGTTTAACCAGAAAAACCGGGGAGCTGTTTTTT	CASGLTRKTGELFF
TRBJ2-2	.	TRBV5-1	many	TGCGCCAGCAGCGAGGGGGCGAACACCGGGGAGCTGTTTTTT	CASSEGANTGELFF
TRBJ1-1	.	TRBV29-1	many	TGCAGCCCCCTCGATTACACTGAAGCTTTCTTT	CSPLDYTEAFF
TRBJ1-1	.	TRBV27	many	TGTGCCAGCAGGGGGGACGGGACAACTGAAGCTTTCTTT	CASRGDGTTEAFF
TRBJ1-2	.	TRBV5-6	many	TGTGCCAGCAGCCCCCGGGGCACAATTAGCTATGGCTACACCTTC	CASSPRGTISYGYTF
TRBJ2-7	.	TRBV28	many	TGTGCCAGCAGACCCGGTGGGGGGATTCGAACCTACGAGCAGTACTTC	CASRPGGGIRTYEQYF
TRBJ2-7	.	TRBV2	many	TGTGCCAGCAGCCAATACTACGAGCAGTACTTC	CASSQYYEQYF
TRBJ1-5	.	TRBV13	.	TGTGCCAGCAGCTTAAGGGGAGTTGATCAGCCCCGGCATTTT	CASSLRGVDQPRHF